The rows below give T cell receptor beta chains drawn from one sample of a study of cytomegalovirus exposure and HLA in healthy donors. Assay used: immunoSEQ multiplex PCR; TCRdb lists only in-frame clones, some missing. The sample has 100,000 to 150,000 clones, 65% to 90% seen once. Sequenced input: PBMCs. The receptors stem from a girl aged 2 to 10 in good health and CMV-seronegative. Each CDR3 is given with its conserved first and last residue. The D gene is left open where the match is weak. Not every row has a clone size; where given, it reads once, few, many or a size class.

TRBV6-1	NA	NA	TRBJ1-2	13	TGTGCCAGCAGTGAAGAACTTCCCCCAGGCTACACCTTC	CASSEELPPGYTF
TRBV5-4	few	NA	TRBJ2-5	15	TGTGCCAGCAGCTTGGAAACAGGAGAAGGCCAGACCCAGTACTTC	CASSLETGEGQTQYF
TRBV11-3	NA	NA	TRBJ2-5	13	TGTGCCAGCTACGCAGGGGTCCAAGAGACCCAGTACTTC	CASYAGVQETQYF
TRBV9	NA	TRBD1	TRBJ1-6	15	TGTGCCAGCAGCGCCAGGACAGGAGATATTTCACCCCTCCACTTT	CASSARTGDISPLHF
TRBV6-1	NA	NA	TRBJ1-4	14	TGTGCCAGCAGAGACAGGTGGAAGAATGAAAAACTGTTTTTT	CASRDRWKNEKLFF
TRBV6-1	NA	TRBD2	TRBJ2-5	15	TGTGCCAGCAGTGAATATAGCGGGAGCCAAGAGACCCAGTACTTC	CASSEYSGSQETQYF
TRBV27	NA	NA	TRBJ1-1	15	TGTGCCAGCAGTCCCATACCGGGAGCGAACACTGAAGCTTTCTTT	CASSPIPGANTEAFF
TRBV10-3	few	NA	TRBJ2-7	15	TGTGCCATCAGTGATCTGAGGGGGAGCTACTACGAGCAGTACTTC	CAISDLRGSYYEQYF
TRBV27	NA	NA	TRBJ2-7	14	TGTGCCAGCAGTTCGGGCGGGACGGCGGGCGAGCAGTACTTC	CASSSGGTAGEQYF
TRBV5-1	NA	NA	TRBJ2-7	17	TGCGCCAGCAGCTTGGCCCTCTCCCGGGAAATCTCCTACGAGCAGTACTTC	CASSLALSREISYEQYF
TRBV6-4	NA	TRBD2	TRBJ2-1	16	TGTGCCAGCAGTGACCTTGCGGGAGGCGGGTACAATGAGCAGTTCTTC	CASSDLAGGGYNEQFF